The 28 T cell receptor beta chains listed next were all sequenced from one sample in a study of blood T cell repertoires in COVID-19 (dated by TCRdb to 2018 to 2020). Library creation used the immunoSEQ multiplex PCR assay. TCRdb holds this immuneACCESS table with in-frame rearrangements only. Some clones are missing; in checked studies, unresolved V genes explain under half, and the rest has no known cause. Across this sample there are tens of thousands of clones, with approximately 86% seen only once. Of the sample, 22% falls within the top ten clones. Sequenced: peripheral blood. The receptors were gathered from a woman aged 80 or older with COVID-19, enrolled during active disease.

This chain links TRBV30 with TRBJ2-1; D perhaps matches TRBD2 (5 bases). This CDR3 region has 13 residues. The V end lost 2 bases, the J end lost 3 bases, and 8 bases lay between the germline ends. Germline V gene sequence: CDR1 GTSNPN, CDR2 SVGIG (reference sequence). CDR3 coding DNA: TGTGCCTGGAGTAACGGGGTCTACAATGAGCAGTTCTTC. It codes for CAWSNGVYNEQFF. The whole variable domain, filled in from reference TRBV30 and TRBJ2-1, reads SQTIHQWPATLVQPVGSPLSLECTVEGTSNPNLYWYRQAAGRGLQLLFYSVGIGQISSEVPQNLSASRPQDRQFILSSKKLLLSDSGFYLCAWSNGVYNEQFFGPGTRLTVL.

The J gene is TRBJ2-7, the V gene TRBV25-1; 8 bases are a match to TRBD2. CDR3 size: 14 residues. The J segment lost 3 bases and the V segment lost 5 bases, leaving 6 bases of the junction unmatched. Germline CDR1 MGHDK, CDR2 SYGVNS. The DNA of the CDR3 is TGTGCCAGCAGTTTTGCGGGGGGATACTACGAGCAGTACTTC. Protein: CASSFAGGYYEQYF.

V gene TRBV15 combines with J gene TRBJ2-1; 12 nucleotides line up with TRBD2. Germline V lookup: CDR1 LNHNV, CDR2 YYDKDF (reference sequence). V gave up 1 base and J gave up 4 bases; unmatched junction bases: 8. The CDR3 is made up of 18 amino acids. The CDR3 protein is CATSRGSRLAGAYNEQFF. CDR3 sequence (DNA): TGTGCCACCAGCAGAGGATCCCGACTAGCGGGGGCGTACAATGAGCAGTTCTTC.

The chain links TRBV7-2 to TRBJ2-5, with D possibly being TRBD2 (6 bases). CDR1 is SGHTA, CDR2 FQGNSA, per germline. CDR3 length: 15 residues. V shed 3 bases and J shed 5 bases, with 16 bases lying between them. CDR3 bases: TGTGCCAGCAGCTTGGAGGGATTCTCGCGGGAGACCCAGTACTTC. Translation: CASSLEGFSRETQYF.

The V and J genes are TRBV7-9 and TRBJ2-7; 8 bases match TRBD1. Germline V gene lookup returns CDR1 SEHNR and CDR2 FQNEAQ (reference sequence). Trimming cost V 1 base and J 6 bases; bases outside gene matches: 8. The CDR3 runs 15 residues. In nucleotides, the CDR3 is TGTGCCAGCAGCTTAGTGGGGCAGGGGGCGATCGAGCAGTACTTC. It codes for CASSLVGQGAIEQYF.

The chain employs TRBV3-1 (or the pseudogene TRBV3-2) and TRBJ1-2, with D possibly matching TRBD1 (6 bases). The germline CDR1 and CDR2 sequences are LGHDT and YNNKEL (reference sequence). Trimming stripped 4 bases from V and 5 bases from J, with 17 bases between. This CDR3 comprises 15 residues. Here the CDR3 reads CASSPLRAGAYGYTF. The CDR3 nucleotides are TGTGCCAGCAGCCCCCTCCGGGCAGGGGCTTATGGCTACACCTTC.

This chain connects TRBV3-1 (or the pseudogene TRBV3-2) to TRBJ1-2; possibly TRBD1 for D (6 bases). The ends were cut back, 5 bases at V and 5 bases at J, with 9 bases in the middle. This CDR3 contains 12 residues. Germline values: CDR1 LGHDT, CDR2 YNNKEL (reference sequence). The CDR3 DNA reads as TGTGCCAGCAGCTTGGACAGATATGGCTACACCTTC. It yields the protein CASSLDRYGYTF.

The chain joins TRBV9 to TRBJ2-3, with 8 bases aligning to TRBD2. The CDR3 consists of 16 residues. Germline-derived CDR1 and CDR2 are SGDLS and YYNGEE. V lost 0 bases to trimming and J lost 4 bases; unmatched junction nucleotides: 7. CDR3 bases: TGTGCCAGCAGCGTAGGAACAGCGGGGGTCTCAGATACGCAGTATTTT. Amino acid sequence: CASSVGTAGVSDTQYF.

The genes are TRBV4-1 and TRBJ1-2, with 7 nucleotides matching TRBD1. With 4 bases clipped from V and 4 bases from J, the junction kept 12 bases outside the gene matches. CDR1 and CDR2 (germline): MGHRA, YSYEKL. The CDR3 consists of 16 residues. Written as DNA, the CDR3 is TGCGCCAGCAGCCGAGAAGAGGGGGCAGGGGCCTATGGCTACACCTTC. Its translation: CASSREEGAGAYGYTF.

The rearrangement uses TRBV4-1 and TRBJ1-4, with TRBD1 matching over 7 bases. This CDR3 has 14 residues. Germline CDR1 is MGHRA and CDR2 is YSYEKL. The V segment lost 2 bases and the J segment 7 bases; nucleotides outside the gene matches: 4. The DNA of the CDR3 is TGCGCCAGCAGCCAACGACAGGGAGGTGAAAAACTGTTTTTT. Its protein product is CASSQRQGGEKLFF.

The rearrangement links TRBV27 to TRBJ2-7, with a weak D call TRBD2 (6 bases). This CDR3 is built from 14 residues. The V end lost 5 bases, the J end lost 1 base, and 12 bases lay between the germline ends. The germline V gene has CDR1 MNHEY and CDR2 SMNVEV (reference sequence). The CDR3 here is CASSKLGGSYEQYF. The CDR3 region has the DNA TGTGCCAGCAGTAAGCTCGGGGGTTCCTACGAGCAGTACTTC.

This sequence joins TRBV29-1 and TRBJ1-2; 10 bases map to TRBD1. Germline CDR1 SQVTM, CDR2 ANQGSEA. This CDR3 region has 15 residues. With 0 bases clipped from V and 8 bases from J, the junction kept 9 bases outside the gene matches. In nucleotides, the CDR3 is TGCAGCGTTGAAGATCAGGGACAGGGGATTGGAGGCTACACCTTC. Residues: CSVEDQGQGIGGYTF.

The chain joins TRBV27 to TRBJ2-7; 10 nucleotides line up with TRBD2. CDR1 is MNHEY and CDR2 is SMNVEV in the germline V gene (reference sequence). This CDR3 is 15 amino acids long. V shed 4 bases, J shed 7 bases, and the junction held 10 bases outside the gene matches. The CDR3 spells CASSYGTSERWEQYF. The CDR3 nucleotides are TGTGCCAGCAGTTACGGGACTAGCGAGAGGTGGGAGCAGTACTTC.

J is TRBJ1-6 and V is TRBV9; no clear D. Trimming left V 0 bases short and J 14 bases short, with 9 bases between. The germline V gene has CDR1 SGDLS and CDR2 YYNGEE. The CDR3 has 12 amino acids. CDR3 amino acids: CASSVGAGALHF. In nucleotides, the CDR3 is TGTGCCAGCAGCGTAGGGGCCGGGGCCCTCCACTTT.

The chain combines TRBV20-1 with TRBJ1-2; TRBD1 matches at 10 bases. CDR3 length: 18 amino acids. Germline V lookup: CDR1 DFQATT, CDR2 SNEGSKA (reference sequence). J gave up 2 bases and V 3 bases, and 15 bases lay outside the gene matches. The CDR3 loop reads CSASLKSLGQGVNYGYTF. In nucleotides, the CDR3 is TGCAGTGCTAGTCTTAAAAGTCTCGGACAGGGGGTGAACTATGGCTACACCTTC.

This clone was picked up one time. The rearrangement uses TRBV4-1 and TRBJ1-2, with 7 positions matching TRBD1. J lost 8 bases, V lost 1 base, and 10 bases had no gene match. The CDR3 runs to 15 residues. The germline CDR1 and CDR2 sequences are MGHRA and YSYEKL. CDR3 loop: CASSQARDSLLGYTF. The DNA of the CDR3 is TGCGCCAGCAGCCAAGCACGGGACAGTCTTTTGGGCTACACCTTC.

The chain recombines TRBV9 with TRBJ2-3; 10 nucleotides match TRBD2. Looked up from germline, CDR1 is SGDLS and CDR2 is YYNGEE. The CDR3 sequence is 17 residues long. J lost 6 bases, V lost 0 bases, and 10 bases had no gene match. The DNA of the CDR3 is TGTGCCAGCAGCGTAGCTACTGGGACTAGCGTGGGGGATACGCAGTATTTT. Protein product: CASSVATGTSVGDTQYF.

DNA for the CDR3: TGTGCCATCAGTGAGATCGACAGGGGGCGATCCGAGCAGTACTTC. Encoded protein: CAISEIDRGRSEQYF. The chain links TRBV10-3 to TRBJ2-7; 10 bases are a match to TRBD1. CDR1 ENHRY and CDR2 SYGVKD come from the germline V gene. The CDR3 runs to 15 residues. J lost 6 bases, V lost 2 bases, and 7 bases had no gene match.

The chain uses TRBV19 and TRBJ2-1; D might be TRBD1 (6 bases). Germline V gene sequence: CDR1 LNHDA, CDR2 SQIVND (reference sequence). The CDR3 spans 13 residues. V was cut by 6 bases and J by 10 bases, with 16 bases left in between. CDR3 sequence reads: CASSPRGTLEQFF. CDR3 coding DNA: TGTGCCAGTAGCCCGAGGGGGACATTAGAGCAGTTCTTC.

The genes are TRBV21-1 and TRBJ2-7; the table's D call, TRBD1, was not checked against the DNA. TRBV21-1 is reported as a pseudogene. The CDR3 sequence is 23 residues long. DNA for the CDR3: TGTGCCAGCAGCAAATATGAAAGGGGCCCCAAGGGTTGTGGTTCCGGCCAGGGTTACGAGCAGTACTTC. Translation gives CASSKYERGPKGCGSGQGYEQYF.

This clone appeared a single time. The rearrangement uses TRBV18 and TRBJ1-1; 11 bases fit TRBD1. Losses at the gene ends were 2 bases for V and 5 bases for J; bases not matched to a gene: 4. This CDR3 contains 15 residues. Germline V lookup: CDR1 KGHSH, CDR2 LQKENI. The CDR3 spells CASSPSGTGGTEAFF. The CDR3 nucleotides are TGTGCCAGCTCACCATCCGGGACAGGGGGAACTGAAGCTTTCTTT. Full variable domain (outside the CDR3, taken from reference TRBV18 and TRBJ1-1): NAGVMQNPRHLVRRRGQEARLRCSPMKGHSHVYWYRQLPEEGLKFMVYLQKENIIDESGMPKERFSAEFPKEGPSILRIQQVVRGDSAAYFCASSPSGTGGTEAFFGQGTRLTVV.

V usage is TRBV3-1 (or the pseudogene TRBV3-2) and J usage is TRBJ2-5, with D maybe TRBD1 (7 bases). Between the trimmed V and J ends, which lost 5 bases and 8 bases, there was a span of 24 bases. The germline V gene has CDR1 LGHDT and CDR2 YNNKEL (reference sequence). CDR3 length: 16 residues. The CDR3 region is CASSNPAGQTRETQYF. CDR3 nucleotide sequence: TGTGCCAGCAGCAACCCGGCGGGACAGACAAGAGAAACCCAGTACTTC.

The chain uses TRBV27 and TRBJ1-2, with D possibly matching TRBD1 (5 bases). The CDR3 consists of 16 residues. Germline V gives CDR1 MNHEY, CDR2 SMNVEV (reference sequence). V lost 0 bases to trimming and J lost 3 bases, with 14 bases between them. The CDR3 nucleotides are TGTGCCAGCAGTTTATCGGTTGGGGCAGGGCACTATGGCTACACCTTC. Its translation is CASSLSVGAGHYGYTF.

V usage is TRBV9 and J usage is TRBJ2-5; 10 positions agree with TRBD1. J gave up 5 bases and V 1 base, and 5 bases lay outside the gene matches. CDR1 is SGDLS and CDR2 is YYNGEE in the germline V gene. The CDR3 totals 15 residues. CDR3: CASSVMGQGRETQYF. The CDR3 DNA follows: TGTGCCAGCAGCGTAATGGGACAGGGGAGGGAGACCCAGTACTTC.

The table lists this clone with a few counts. The chain employs TRBV30 and TRBJ1-6; unclear D gene. V dropped 0 bases and J dropped 14 bases, with 11 bases sitting between them. Germline assignment: CDR1 GTSNPN and CDR2 SVGIG (reference sequence). This CDR3 is built from 12 residues. In DNA, the CDR3 is TGTGCCTGGAGTGTGGGGAGTCCCTCCCTCCACTTT. This codes for CAWSVGSPSLHF.

Only a few counts were recorded for this clone. CDR3 protein: CASSRTGGSGYTF. The CDR3 DNA follows: TGTGCCAGCAGCCGGACAGGGGGCTCAGGCTACACCTTC. The chain joins TRBV27 to TRBJ1-2; 11 bases align to TRBD1. V shed 6 bases, J shed 8 bases, and the junction held 5 bases outside the gene matches. The CDR3 extends over 13 amino acids. Looked up from germline, CDR1 is MNHEY and CDR2 is SMNVEV (reference sequence).

This chain uses TRBV6-6 with TRBJ2-1; 10 bases align to TRBD1. Germline CDR1 reads MNHNY; CDR2 reads SVGAGI (reference sequence). This CDR3 spans 15 amino acids. V gave up 6 bases and J gave up 9 bases; unmatched junction bases: 11. DNA for the CDR3: TGTGCCAGCAGGTCCTCCGGGACAGGGGAGGGTGAGCAGTTCTTC. Translating gives CASRSSGTGEGEQFF.

V usage is TRBV6-6 and J usage is TRBJ1-4; TRBD1 matches at 9 bases. CDR1 is MNHNY, CDR2 SVGAGI, per germline (reference sequence). V dropped 2 bases and J dropped 2; count of bases not matched to a gene: 3. This CDR3 contains 16 residues. The CDR3 here is CASSYGTGKTNEKLFF. The CDR3, as DNA: TGTGCCAGCAGTTACGGGACAGGGAAGACTAATGAAAAACTGTTTTTT.